The 22 T cell receptor beta chains below come from one sample, sequenced in a study of blood T cell repertoires in COVID-19. Some clones are missing from TCRdb's copy, which holds only in-frame ones; the method was immunoSEQ multiplex PCR. This table has tens of thousands of clones, approximately 80% appearing once. Specimen: peripheral blood. The receptors derive from an elderly woman with acute or convalescent COVID-19.

In this sample, this clone turned up a few times. This chain uses TRBV29-1 with TRBJ2-7, with no clear D. CDR1 SQVTM and CDR2 ANQGSEA come from the germline V gene. CDR3 length equals 14 residues. Trimming cost V 4 bases and J 0 bases, with 13 bases left between them. DNA for the CDR3: TGCAGCGTTGCGGTGACACTTAGCTCCTACGAGCAGTACTTC. Translation: CSVAVTLSSYEQYF.

The CDR3 nucleotides read TGTGCCAGCAGCTTAGCCCATACCCTACTAGCGGGACTTCCGCAGTTCTTC. This sequence encodes CASSLAHTLLAGLPQFF. The chain links TRBV7-6 to TRBJ2-1; 10 nucleotides agree with TRBD2. The length of the CDR3 is 17 residues. The germline gives CDR1 SGHVS, CDR2 FNYEAQ. Trimming removed 0 bases from V and 12 bases from J; junction bases left unmatched: 14.

This chain uses TRBV10-3 with TRBJ2-3, with TRBD2 identical over 8 bases. The junction had 8 bases not matched to a gene; V was cut back by 10 bases and J by 2 bases. CDR3 length: 14 residues. Germline V gives CDR1 ENHRY, CDR2 SYGVKD. CDR3 amino acids: CATAAGALTDTQYF. Written as DNA, the CDR3 is TGTGCCACAGCAGCGGGGGCGCTCACAGATACGCAGTATTTT.

The CDR3 DNA reads as TGTGCCAGCAGTGAAGTCAGGGCGCAATACGAGCAGTACTTC. Residues: CASSEVRAQYEQYF. V is TRBV6-1 and J is TRBJ2-7, with D tentatively TRBD1 (5 bases). The germline gives CDR1 MNHNS, CDR2 SASEGT. V was cut by 1 base and J by 4 bases, with 11 bases left in between. The CDR3 loop spans 14 amino acids.

The chain uses TRBV5-1 and TRBJ1-1; the match to TRBD1 covers 9 bases. CDR1 SGHRS and CDR2 YFSETQ come from the germline V gene. This CDR3 has 15 residues. The V gene end was trimmed by 4 bases and the J gene end by 0 bases; junction bases not matched to a gene: 4. The CDR3 DNA is TGCGCCAGCAGCGTAAACAGGGGGCTGAACACTGAAGCTTTCTTT. This encodes CASSVNRGLNTEAFF.

This clone was seen just once. The chain is built from TRBV24-1 and TRBJ1-2; the match to TRBD1 covers 7 bases. Germline CDR1 and CDR2: KGHDR and SFDVKD. This CDR3 has 12 residues. With V trimmed by 5 bases and J by 7 bases, 3 bases remained unmatched. CDR3 sequence (DNA): TGTGCCACCAGTGTAGGGGGCCTTGGCTACACCTTC. Encoded protein: CATSVGGLGYTF.

The chain couples TRBV7-9 to TRBJ1-1, with D unresolved. The CDR3 is 13 residues long. Trimming left V 1 base short and J 4 bases short, with 7 bases between. The germline gives CDR1 SEHNR, CDR2 FQNEAQ (reference sequence). CDR3: CASSLERSTEAFF. The CDR3 nucleotides are TGTGCCAGCAGCTTAGAGAGAAGCACTGAAGCTTTCTTT.

DNA for the CDR3: TGTGCCAGCAGTCCAGACAGGGGAGGCAATCAGCCCCAGCATTTT. This translates into CASSPDRGGNQPQHF. V and J are TRBV28 and TRBJ1-5; 8 bases line up with TRBD1. This CDR3 has 15 residues. Trimming removed 5 bases from V and 2 bases from J; junction bases left unmatched: 5. Germline lookup yields CDR1 MDHEN and CDR2 SYDVKM. The full variable domain, rest sourced from reference TRBV28 and TRBJ1-5, is DVKVTQSSRYLVKRTGEKVFLECVQDMDHENMFWYRQDPGLGLRLIYFSYDVKMKEKGDIPEGYSVSREKKERFSLILESASTNQTSMYLCASSPDRGGNQPQHFGDGTRLSIL.

This clone was detected once. The chain has TRBV3-1 (or the pseudogene TRBV3-2) and TRBJ2-7; TRBD2 matches at 8 bases. This CDR3 contains 15 residues. CDR1 and CDR2 (germline): LGHDT, YNNKEL (reference sequence). V lost 1 base to trimming and J lost 1 base; unmatched junction nucleotides: 3. In DNA form, the CDR3 reads TGTGCCAGCAGCCAAGGGACTAGCAGATCCTACGAGCAGTACTTC. It yields the protein CASSQGTSRSYEQYF.

The chain carries TRBV24-1 and TRBJ1-1; 7 bases fit TRBD1. Trimming at V came to 7 bases and at J to 2 bases, leaving 6 bases not matched to a gene. The germline V gene has CDR1 KGHDR and CDR2 SFDVKD. This CDR3 spans 14 amino acids. DNA of the CDR3: TGTGCCACCAGGCCGGGGACAGCTAACACTGAAGCTTTCTTT. It codes for CATRPGTANTEAFF.

The chain couples TRBV7-9 to TRBJ2-7, with 10 bases that match TRBD2. Germline V gives CDR1 SEHNR, CDR2 FQNEAQ (reference sequence). Trimming cost V 5 bases and J 5 bases; bases outside gene matches: 9. The CDR3 is made up of 15 amino acids. CDR3 bases: TGTGCCAGCAGCCGCCCTAGCGGGAGCGAAAACGAGCAGTACTTC. It codes for CASSRPSGSENEQYF.

This chain joins TRBV9 and TRBJ2-1; TRBD1 is a possible D gene (6 bases). Between the trimmed V and J ends, which lost 0 bases and 9 bases, there was a span of 13 bases. This CDR3 is 14 amino acids long. CDR1 is SGDLS, CDR2 YYNGEE, per germline. CDR3 bases: TGTGCCAGCAGCGTAGCTACAGGGCAGGGTGAGCAGTTCTTC. It encodes CASSVATGQGEQFF.

This rearrangement joins TRBV19 to TRBJ2-1; 12 bases fit TRBD2. The V segment lost 4 bases and the J segment 5 bases; nucleotides outside the gene matches: 6. This CDR3 comprises 16 residues. Germline assignment: CDR1 LNHDA and CDR2 SQIVND (reference sequence). The CDR3 region has the DNA TGTGCCAGTAGTAAAGGACTAGCGGGGACCCACAATGAGCAGTTCTTC. Translation: CASSKGLAGTHNEQFF.

This clone was detected once. The V call is TRBV11-1, the J call TRBJ2-2; possibly TRBD2 for D (6 bases). The CDR3 consists of 15 residues. V lost 1 base and J 8 bases, leaving 14 bases between the germline ends. Germline lookup yields CDR1 SGHAT and CDR2 FQDESV (reference sequence). The CDR3 reads CASSLEAGTLGELFF. CDR3 nucleotides: TGTGCCAGCAGCTTAGAGGCAGGGACTCTTGGGGAGCTGTTTTTT.

The V and J genes are TRBV27 and TRBJ1-6; D perhaps matches TRBD1 (6 bases). This CDR3 is 15 amino acids long. The ends were cut back, 8 bases at V and 5 bases at J, with 16 bases in the middle. CDR1 and CDR2 from the germline V gene are MNHEY and SMNVEV (reference sequence). The CDR3 DNA reads TGTGCCAGCGCGGGGGCAGGAGGGAATAATTCACCCCTCCACTTT. This encodes CASAGAGGNNSPLHF.

The CDR3 is CASSSGGSGGDTQYF. DNA for the CDR3: TGTGCCAGCAGCTCCGGCGGTAGCGGGGGTGATACGCAGTATTTT. This chain uses TRBV7-3 with TRBJ2-3; 9 positions agree with TRBD2. The CDR3 is 15 residues long. V lost 4 bases, J lost 6 bases, and 8 bases stayed unmatched. Germline lookup yields CDR1 SGHTA and CDR2 FQGTGA.

This clone turned up a few times. CDR3 coding DNA: TGTGCCAGCTCACGGATACAGGTGCCCGGGACCCAGTACTTC. It encodes CASSRIQVPGTQYF. The rearrangement joins TRBV18 to TRBJ2-5, with D maybe TRBD1 (5 bases). In germline, CDR1 is KGHSH, CDR2 LQKENI. V lost 4 bases, J lost 7 bases, and 16 bases lay in between. This CDR3 is 14 amino acids long.

The chain uses TRBV7-9 and TRBJ1-5; no definite D call. Germline values: CDR1 SEHNR, CDR2 FQNEAQ (reference sequence). The length of the CDR3 is 13 residues. The V end was cut by 1 base, the J end by 7 bases, with 8 bases between. The CDR3 bases are TGTGCCAGCAGCTTAGGAGGAATCCAGCCCCAGCATTTT. It codes for CASSLGGIQPQHF. Combining the CDR3 with reference TRBV7-9 and TRBJ1-5 gives the whole variable domain DTGVSQNPRHKITKRGQNVTFRCDPISEHNRLYWYRQTLGQGPEFLTYFQNEAQLEKSRLLSDRFSAERPKGSFSTLEIQRTEQGDSAMYLCASSLGGIQPQHFGDGTRLSIL.

This clone showed up just once. The genes are TRBV2 and TRBJ2-7, with TRBD1 matching 7 bases. After removal of 5 bases from V and 6 bases from J, the junction contained 10 bases not matched to a gene. Germline CDR1 and CDR2: SNHLY and FYNNEI. The CDR3 length is 14 residues. CDR3 DNA: TGTGCCAGCAGTTCGGGACAGAGGGTTGCCGAGCAGTACTTC. This translates into CASSSGQRVAEQYF.

The chain recombines TRBV28 with TRBJ1-6, with D possibly matching TRBD1 (5 bases). V was clipped by 1 base and J by 8 bases, with 21 bases between them. Germline CDR1 MDHEN, CDR2 SYDVKM. The CDR3 loop spans 18 amino acids. CDR3 sequence reads: CASSLYGGGGAGDSPLHF. The CDR3 region has the DNA TGTGCCAGCAGTTTATATGGTGGGGGAGGGGCCGGGGATTCACCCCTCCACTTT.

The rearrangement links TRBV29-1 to TRBJ2-5; tentative D call: TRBD2 (5 bases). V lost 7 bases and J 2 bases, leaving 11 bases between the germline ends. This CDR3 spans 12 amino acids. The V gene's germline CDR1 is SQVTM and CDR2 ANQGSEA. CDR3 bases: TGCAGCGGGGCGACTATACAAGAGACCCAGTACTTC. It codes for CSGATIQETQYF.

The chain combines TRBV28 with TRBJ2-7, with unresolved D. Trimming shortened V by 4 bases and J by 4 bases, and 5 bases separated the two germline ends. CDR3 size: 11 residues. Germline-derived CDR1 and CDR2 are MDHEN and SYDVKM. CDR3 residues: CASSYRYEQYF. The CDR3 nucleotides are TGTGCCAGCAGTTATCGGTACGAGCAGTACTTC.